This T cell receptor beta chain was captured by sequencing in a study of T-cell memory formation after mild COVID-19. In the study overall: TCR clusters largely stayed donor specific.

Broader study findings: Contracting clones, day 15 to 85, had balanced CD4/CD8, and later expanders favored CD4+. Memory sampled before infection contained some responding clones, suggesting cross-reactive memory joined. Researchers report contracting CD4+ clones mostly in CM and EM, with CD8+ clones in EMRA.

TCRdb reprocessed the 5' RACE reads with MiXCR, giving one entry per CDR3 protein. This table holds approximately 240,000 distinct CDR3 sequences, about a sixth found once. On this clonotype: No antigen is known for it.

CDR3 length: 14 amino acids. CDR1 is SGHRS and CDR2 is YFSETQ in the germline V gene. Deletions cut 0 bases from V and 2 bases from J, with 8 bases between. The rearrangement links TRBV5-1 to TRBJ1-1; no clear D gene. The material sequenced was PBMCs or a T cell subset sorted from them (not recorded which). This receptor was obtained from a young man who had mild COVID-19 (a few samples of this study predate the infection). Cell type and time point are not known. CDR3 sequence: CASSLDLYNTEAFF. The CDR3 DNA is TGCGCCAGCAGCTTGGATTTATATAACACTGAAGCTTTCTTT.